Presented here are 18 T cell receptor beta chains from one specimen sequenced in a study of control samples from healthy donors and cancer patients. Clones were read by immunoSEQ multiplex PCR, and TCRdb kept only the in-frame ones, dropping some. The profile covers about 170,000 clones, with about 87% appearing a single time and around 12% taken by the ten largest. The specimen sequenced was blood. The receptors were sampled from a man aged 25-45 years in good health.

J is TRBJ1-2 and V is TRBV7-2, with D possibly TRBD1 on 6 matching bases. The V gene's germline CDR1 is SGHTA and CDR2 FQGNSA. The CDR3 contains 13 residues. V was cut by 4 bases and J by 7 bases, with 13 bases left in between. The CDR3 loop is CASSSGTLGGYTF. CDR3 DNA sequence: TGTGCCAGCAGCTCCGGGACACTGGGTGGCTACACCTTC. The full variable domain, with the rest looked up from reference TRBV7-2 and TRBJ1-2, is GAGVSQSPSNKVTEKGKDVELRCDPISGHTALYWYRQSLGQGLEFLIYFQGNSAPDKSGLPSDRFSAERTGGSVSTLTIQRTQQEDSAVYLCASSSGTLGGYTFGSGTRLTVV.

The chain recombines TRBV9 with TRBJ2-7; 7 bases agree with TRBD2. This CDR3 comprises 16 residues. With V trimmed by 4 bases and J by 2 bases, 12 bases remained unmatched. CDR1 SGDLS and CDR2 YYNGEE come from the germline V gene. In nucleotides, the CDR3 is TGTGCCAGCAGCCCCGAGGGCGGGAGTGTGGCCTACGAGCAGTACTTC. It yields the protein CASSPEGGSVAYEQYF.

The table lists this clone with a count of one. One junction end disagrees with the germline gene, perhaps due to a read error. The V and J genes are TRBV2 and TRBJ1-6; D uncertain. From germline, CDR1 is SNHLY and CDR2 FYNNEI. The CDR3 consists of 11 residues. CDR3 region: CASSPESRPSF. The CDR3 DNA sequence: TGTGCCAGCAGTCCCGAGTCTAGGCCTTCGTTT. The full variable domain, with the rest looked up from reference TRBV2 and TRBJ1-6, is EPEVTQTPSHQVTQMGQEVILRCVPISNHLYFYWYRQILGQKVEFLVSFYNNEISEKSEIFDDQFSVERPDGSNFTLKIRSTKLEDSAMYFCASSPESRPSFGNGTRLTVT.

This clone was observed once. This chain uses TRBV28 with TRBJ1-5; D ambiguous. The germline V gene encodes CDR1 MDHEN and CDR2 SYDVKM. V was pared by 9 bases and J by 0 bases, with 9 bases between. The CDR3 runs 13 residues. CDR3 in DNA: TGTGCCAGTGGAGTTCTTAGCAATCAGCCCCAGCATTTT. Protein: CASGVLSNQPQHF.

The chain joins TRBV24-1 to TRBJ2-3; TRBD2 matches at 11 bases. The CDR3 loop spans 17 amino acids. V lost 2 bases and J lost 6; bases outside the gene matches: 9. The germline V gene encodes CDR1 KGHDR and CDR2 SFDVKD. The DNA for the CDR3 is TGTGCCACCAGTGATTCAGGTAGCGGGGGGGCCGTGGATACGCAGTATTTT. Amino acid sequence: CATSDSGSGGAVDTQYF.

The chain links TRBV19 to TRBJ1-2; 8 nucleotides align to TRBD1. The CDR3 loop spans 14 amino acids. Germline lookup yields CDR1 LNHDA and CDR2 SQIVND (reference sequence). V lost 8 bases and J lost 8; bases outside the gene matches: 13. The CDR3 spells CASRPDRVLRGYTF. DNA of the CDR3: TGTGCCAGTCGACCGGACAGGGTTTTGCGCGGCTACACCTTC. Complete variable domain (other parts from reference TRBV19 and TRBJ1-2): DGGITQSPKYLFRKEGQNVTLSCEQNLNHDAMYWYRQDPGQGLRLIYYSQIVNDFQKGDIAEGYSVSREKKESFPLTVTSAQKNPTAFYLCASRPDRVLRGYTFGSGTRLTVV.

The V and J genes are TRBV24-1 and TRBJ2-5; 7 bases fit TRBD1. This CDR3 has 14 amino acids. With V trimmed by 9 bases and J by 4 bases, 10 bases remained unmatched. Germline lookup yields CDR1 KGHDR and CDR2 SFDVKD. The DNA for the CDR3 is TGTGCCACCGCGCTCACAGGGGTGGGAGAGACCCAGTACTTC. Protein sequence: CATALTGVGETQYF.

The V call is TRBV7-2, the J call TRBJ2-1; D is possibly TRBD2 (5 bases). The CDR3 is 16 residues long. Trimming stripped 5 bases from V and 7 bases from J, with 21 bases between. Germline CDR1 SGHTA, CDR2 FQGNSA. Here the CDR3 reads CASSHTHTPWENEQFF. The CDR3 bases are TGTGCCAGCAGCCACACCCACACCCCCTGGGAGAATGAGCAGTTCTTC.

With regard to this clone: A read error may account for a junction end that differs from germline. The CDR3 DNA reads as TGTGCCAGCAGCGTACCCTCGACAGGGGGCTCAGAAACGCAGTATTTT. Translated, it gives CASSVPSTGGSETQYF. The chain couples TRBV9 to TRBJ2-3, with TRBD1 matching 10 bases. Germline lookup yields CDR1 SGDLS and CDR2 YYNGEE. CDR3 length: 16 amino acids.

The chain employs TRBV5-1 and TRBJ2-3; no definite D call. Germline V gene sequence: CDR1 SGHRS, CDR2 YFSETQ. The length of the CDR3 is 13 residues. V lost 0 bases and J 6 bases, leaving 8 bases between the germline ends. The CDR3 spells CASSLAIRDTQYF. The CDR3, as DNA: TGCGCCAGCAGCTTGGCCATAAGGGATACGCAGTATTTT. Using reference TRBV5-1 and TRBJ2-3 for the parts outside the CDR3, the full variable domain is KAGVTQTPRYLIKTRGQQVTLSCSPISGHRSVSWYQQTPGQGLQFLFEYFSETQRNKGNFPGRFSGRQFSNSRSEMNVSTLELGDSALYLCASSLAIRDTQYFGPGTRLTVL.

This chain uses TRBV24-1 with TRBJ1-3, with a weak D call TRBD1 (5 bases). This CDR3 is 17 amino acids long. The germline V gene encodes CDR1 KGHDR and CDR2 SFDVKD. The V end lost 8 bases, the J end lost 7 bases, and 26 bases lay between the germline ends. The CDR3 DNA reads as TGTGCCACCACGCGGGGAACGGGGCGTTATATGTGGAACACCATATATTTT. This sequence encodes CATTRGTGRYMWNTIYF.

The chain's CDR3 is CATSPGGVDEQYF. CDR3 coding DNA: TGTGCCACCAGTCCAGGGGGCGTGGACGAGCAGTACTTC. The gene calls are TRBV24-1 and TRBJ2-7, with 8 bases matching TRBD1. The V segment lost 6 bases and the J segment 5 bases; nucleotides outside the gene matches: 5. This CDR3 has 13 amino acids. The germline gives CDR1 KGHDR, CDR2 SFDVKD.

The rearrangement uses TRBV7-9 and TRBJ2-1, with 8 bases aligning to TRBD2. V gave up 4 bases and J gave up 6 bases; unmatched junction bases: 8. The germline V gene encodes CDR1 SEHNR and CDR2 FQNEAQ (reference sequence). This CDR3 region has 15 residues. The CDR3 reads CASSSPGGPLNEQFF. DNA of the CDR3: TGTGCCAGCAGCTCTCCGGGGGGGCCCCTCAATGAGCAGTTCTTC.

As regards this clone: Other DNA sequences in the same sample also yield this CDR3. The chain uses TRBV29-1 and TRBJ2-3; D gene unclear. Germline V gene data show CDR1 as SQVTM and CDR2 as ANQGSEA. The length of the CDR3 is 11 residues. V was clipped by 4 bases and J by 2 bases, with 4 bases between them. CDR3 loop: CSVGHTDTQYF. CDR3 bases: TGCAGCGTTGGGCACACAGATACGCAGTATTTT.

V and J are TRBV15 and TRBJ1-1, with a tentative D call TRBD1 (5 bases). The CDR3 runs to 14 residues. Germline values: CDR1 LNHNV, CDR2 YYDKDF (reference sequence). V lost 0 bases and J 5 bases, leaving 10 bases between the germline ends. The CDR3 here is CATSRDLGLTEAFF. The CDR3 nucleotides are TGTGCCACCAGCAGAGATCTGGGGCTAACTGAAGCTTTCTTT.

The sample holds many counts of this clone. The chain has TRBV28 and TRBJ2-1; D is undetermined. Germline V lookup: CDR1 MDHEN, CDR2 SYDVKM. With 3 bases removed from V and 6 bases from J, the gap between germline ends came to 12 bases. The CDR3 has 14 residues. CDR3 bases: TGTGCCAGCAGTTTCTTAAGCGTAGGCAATGAGCAGTTCTTC. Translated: CASSFLSVGNEQFF.

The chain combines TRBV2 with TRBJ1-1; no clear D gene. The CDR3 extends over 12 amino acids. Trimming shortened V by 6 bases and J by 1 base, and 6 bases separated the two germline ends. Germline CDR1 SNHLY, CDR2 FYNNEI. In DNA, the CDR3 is TGTGCCAGCAGCAGGAGGAACACTGAAGCTTTCTTT. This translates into CASSRRNTEAFF.

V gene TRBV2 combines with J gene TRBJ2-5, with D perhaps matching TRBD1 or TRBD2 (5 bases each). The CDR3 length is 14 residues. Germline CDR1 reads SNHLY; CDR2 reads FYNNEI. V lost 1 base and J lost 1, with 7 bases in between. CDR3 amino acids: CASSEGGIQETQYF. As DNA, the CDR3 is TGTGCCAGCAGTGAAGGGGGGATCCAAGAGACCCAGTACTTC.